Following are 21 T cell receptor beta chains from one sample sequenced in a study of T cells after yellow fever vaccination. From the 5' RACE reads, TCRdb called clonotypes with MiXCR, one entry per CDR3 protein. Here the sample spans about 340,000 distinct CDR3 sequences, 4% being singletons. The sequencing used PBMCs, collected 5 days after the yellow fever booster vaccination. The receptors here all came from a man between 18 and 35 years old who received the YFV17D yellow fever vaccine.

This clonotype was observed many times. The chain joins TRBV29-1 to TRBJ2-7; TRBD1 is a possible D gene (6 bases). The ends were cut back, 2 bases at V and 2 bases at J, with 10 bases in the middle. The CDR3 spans 13 residues. The germline gives CDR1 SQVTM, CDR2 ANQGSEA. This CDR3 reads CSVESDRTYEQYF. The CDR3 coding sequence is TGCAGCGTTGAATCCGACAGGACCTACGAGCAGTACTTC.

This clonotype was detected a few times. The genes are TRBV3-1 and TRBJ2-2, with D tentatively TRBD2 (5 bases). This CDR3 spans 15 amino acids. Germline-derived CDR1 and CDR2 are LGHDT and YNNKEL (reference sequence). V lost 0 bases and J 5 bases, leaving 10 bases between the germline ends. DNA of the CDR3: TGTGCCAGCAGCCAAGATTCCGGGGAAACCGGGGAGCTGTTTTTT. Translating it yields CASSQDSGETGELFF.

This sequence joins TRBV20-1 and TRBJ2-3; unclear D gene. CDR1 DFQATT and CDR2 SNEGSKA come from the germline V gene (reference sequence). V lost 6 bases and J lost 4, with 8 bases in between. CDR3 length equals 11 residues. CDR3 region: CSARKADTQYF. The CDR3 DNA is TGCAGTGCGCGAAAGGCAGATACGCAGTATTTT.

This clonotype was observed a few times. The chain combines TRBV4-1 with TRBJ2-5; no definite D call. Per germline, CDR1 MGHRA and CDR2 YSYEKL. CDR3 length: 15 amino acids. V shed 0 bases and J shed 5 bases, with 13 bases lying between them. CDR3 sequence: CASSQDPGNWETQYF. CDR3 coding DNA: TGCGCCAGCAGCCAAGATCCCGGCAATTGGGAGACCCAGTACTTC.

This clonotype was detected ten times or more. The chain recombines TRBV29-1 with TRBJ2-5; D ambiguous. CDR3 length: 15 residues. From germline, CDR1 is SQVTM and CDR2 ANQGSEA. V was clipped by 1 base and J by 0 bases, with 12 bases between them. In DNA, the CDR3 is TGCAGCGTTGAAGGGACGACCGAGTACCAAGAGACCCAGTACTTC. Translation gives CSVEGTTEYQETQYF.

In its sample, this clonotype was seen a few times. V is TRBV6-6 and J is TRBJ1-3; no definite D call. Trimming left V 8 bases short and J 0 bases short, with 8 bases between. This CDR3 region has 13 residues. Per the germline V gene, CDR1 is MNHNY and CDR2 is SVGAGI (reference sequence). CDR3 loop: CASSRLSGNTIYF. In DNA form, the CDR3 reads TGTGCCAGCTCCAGGCTCTCTGGAAACACCATATATTTT.

The rearrangement links TRBV18 to TRBJ2-4; TRBD2 might be the D (7 bases). Trimming took 3 bases from V and 8 from J, leaving 11 bases between them. CDR3 size: 13 residues. Germline V gives CDR1 KGHSH, CDR2 LQKENI. For the CDR3, the DNA is TGTGCCAGCTCACCCGGGGGGCTGGACATTCAGTACTTC. Amino acid sequence: CASSPGGLDIQYF.

This clonotype was found a few times. The CDR3 spells CSVEDYGTEETQYF. CDR3 coding DNA: TGCAGCGTTGAAGATTATGGGACGGAAGAGACCCAGTACTTC. V and J are TRBV29-1 and TRBJ2-5; the D call may be TRBD1 or TRBD2 (5 bases each). The germline V gene has CDR1 SQVTM and CDR2 ANQGSEA. The V end lost 0 bases, the J end lost 3 bases, and 11 bases lay between the germline ends. There are 14 residues in the CDR3.

The CDR3 here is CASSLNPGVDDGYTF. The DNA of the CDR3 is TGCGCCAGCAGCTTAAACCCCGGGGTAGACGATGGCTACACCTTC. The chain uses TRBV5-1 and TRBJ1-2; D unresolved. Germline V gives CDR1 SGHRS, CDR2 YFSETQ. CDR3 length: 15 residues. Trimming left V 2 bases short and J 6 bases short, with 17 bases between.

The chain employs TRBV20-1 and TRBJ2-5; D may be TRBD1 (5 bases). The V end was cut by 4 bases, the J end by 5 bases, with 17 bases between. In germline, CDR1 is DFQATT, CDR2 SNEGSKA (reference sequence). The CDR3 length is 14 residues. The DNA for the CDR3 is TGCAGTGCTACAAGGGGCCATATCCTGGAGACCCAGTACTTC. Protein sequence: CSATRGHILETQYF.

The rearrangement joins TRBV4-3 to TRBJ1-5; possible D gene TRBD1, 6 bases. Per germline, CDR1 LGHNA and CDR2 YSLEER. The ends were cut back, 6 bases at V and 2 bases at J, with 14 bases in the middle. The CDR3 length is 15 residues. The CDR3 DNA is TGCGCCAGCAGGTCCTACAGGGCTGGCAATCAGCCCCAGCATTTT. Its protein product is CASRSYRAGNQPQHF.

There are a few counts of this clonotype. The chain has TRBV4-2 and TRBJ2-4, with a weak D call TRBD2 (6 bases). Trimming removed 6 bases at V and 4 bases at J, with 10 bases between. CDR1 is LGHNA and CDR2 is YNFKEQ in the germline V gene. CDR3 length: 13 residues. CDR3: CASRSEGKNIQYF. CDR3 nucleotide sequence: TGTGCCAGCAGATCGGAGGGGAAAAACATTCAGTACTTC.

This clonotype was observed a few times. The chain joins TRBV6-5 to TRBJ1-2; D gene unclear. Germline V gives CDR1 MNHEY, CDR2 SVGAGI. The V end was cut by 0 bases, the J end by 4 bases, with 12 bases between. This CDR3 comprises 15 residues. CDR3 nucleotide sequence: TGTGCCAGCAGTTACTCTTGGGCAGGAGCCTATGGCTACACCTTC. Translation gives CASSYSWAGAYGYTF.

The chain links TRBV12-3 or TRBV12-4 to TRBJ1-1; D uncertain. V was clipped by 6 bases and J by 1 base, with 9 bases between them. The CDR3 sequence is 13 residues long. CDR3 loop: CASSRSQNTEAFF. CDR3 bases: TGTGCCAGCAGCCGAAGTCAGAACACTGAAGCTTTCTTT.

The J gene is TRBJ2-3, the V gene TRBV12-3 or TRBV12-4, with D tentatively TRBD2 (7 bases). Between the trimmed V and J ends, which lost 3 bases and 4 bases, there was a span of 14 bases. The CDR3 is 15 amino acids. CDR3 nucleotides: TGTGCCAGCAGTTTTAGAGGGGGGGCCTCAGATACGCAGTATTTT. Encoded protein: CASSFRGGASDTQYF.

This chain joins TRBV5-4 and TRBJ2-5; TRBD1 agrees at 10 bases. This CDR3 has 14 amino acids. Germline V gene data show CDR1 as SGHNT and CDR2 as YYREEE (reference sequence). With V trimmed by 6 bases and J by 4 bases, 6 bases remained unmatched. The CDR3, as DNA: TGTGCCAGCACCCCCGACAGGGGGCGAGAGACCCAGTACTTC. It is translated as CASTPDRGRETQYF.

This clonotype has a handful of counts. The chain is built from TRBV5-1 and TRBJ1-1; 12 bases fit TRBD1. Trimming removed 4 bases from V and 2 bases from J; junction bases left unmatched: 6. This CDR3 region has 16 residues. Germline-derived CDR1 and CDR2 are SGHRS and YFSETQ. The CDR3 coding sequence is TGCGCCAGCAGCCTAGGGACAGGGGGCCTTAACACTGAAGCTTTCTTT. It specifies CASSLGTGGLNTEAFF.

The chain is built from TRBV18 and TRBJ1-6; the D gene is possibly TRBD1 (5 bases). Between the trimmed V and J ends, which lost 4 bases and 6 bases, there was a span of 13 bases. The CDR3 totals 15 residues. CDR1 KGHSH and CDR2 LQKENI come from the germline V gene. The DNA for the CDR3 is TGTGCCAGCTCACTCTCGGGACCGGGTAATTCACCCCTCCACTTT. Its protein is CASSLSGPGNSPLHF.

This clonotype was observed a few times. This rearrangement joins TRBV30 to TRBJ2-5; 9 nucleotides align to TRBD2. Looked up from germline, CDR1 is GTSNPN and CDR2 is SVGIG (reference sequence). The trim removed 4 bases at V and 4 bases at J, leaving 4 bases unmatched. CDR3 size: 13 residues. This CDR3 is CAWTSGVGETQYF. CDR3 sequence (DNA): TGTGCCTGGACTAGCGGGGTCGGAGAGACCCAGTACTTC.

The table lists this clonotype with a few counts. This sequence joins TRBV20-1 and TRBJ1-2; a weak D match, TRBD1 (6 bases). The CDR3 totals 15 residues. V dropped 0 bases and J dropped 8 bases, with 19 bases sitting between them. Germline V gene sequence: CDR1 DFQATT, CDR2 SNEGSKA (reference sequence). The CDR3 DNA follows: TGCAGTGCTAGAGATCCAATCCCGGGGGCAGGGGGCTACACCTTC. Translation: CSARDPIPGAGGYTF.

This clonotype was recorded a few times. The chain uses TRBV7-2 and TRBJ2-5; 9 bases fit TRBD2. CDR1 is SGHTA, CDR2 FQGNSA, per germline. Trimming removed 5 bases from V and 4 bases from J; junction bases left unmatched: 8. The CDR3 sequence is 15 residues long. In DNA form, the CDR3 reads TGTGCCAGCAGCCCCTCCCGGACTAGCGCAGAGACCCAGTACTTC. This sequence encodes CASSPSRTSAETQYF. Variable domain in full (rest from reference TRBV7-2 and TRBJ2-5): GAGVSQSPSNKVTEKGKDVELRCDPISGHTALYWYRQSLGQGLEFLIYFQGNSAPDKSGLPSDRFSAERTGGSVSTLTIQRTQQEDSAVYLCASSPSRTSAETQYFGPGTRLLVL.